Included here is one T cell receptor beta chain sequence, with context. Antigen: not known. This sample is part of a study of post-analysis software for immune sequencing data. Included in the TCR beta cDNA libraries were unique molecular identifiers. The T cell input of roughly 0.9 to 11 million gave around 450,000 cDNA molecules. One entry per CDR3 protein, called by TCRdb with MiXCR from the PCR reads. Among more than 450,000 distinct CDR3 sequences listed, 44% were seen once. The V gene's germline CDR1 is KGHDR and CDR2 SFDVKD. Trimming removed 3 bases at V and 8 bases at J, with 9 bases between. The CDR3 runs 12 residues. Study-wide points: Among roughly five TRBV segments more frequent in patients than controls were TRBV5-6, TRBV5-1 and TRBV20-1. When the samples were clustered directly with F measure, those that had been prepared in the same batch showed strong co-clustering.

Material: blood. The chain employs TRBV24-1 and TRBJ1-1; unclear D gene. This clonotype was obtained from a girl aged 5-17 years with multiple sclerosis. CDR3 sequence: CATSDNRVEAFF. The DNA of the CDR3 is TGTGCCACCAGTGATAACCGGGTCGAAGCTTTCTTT.